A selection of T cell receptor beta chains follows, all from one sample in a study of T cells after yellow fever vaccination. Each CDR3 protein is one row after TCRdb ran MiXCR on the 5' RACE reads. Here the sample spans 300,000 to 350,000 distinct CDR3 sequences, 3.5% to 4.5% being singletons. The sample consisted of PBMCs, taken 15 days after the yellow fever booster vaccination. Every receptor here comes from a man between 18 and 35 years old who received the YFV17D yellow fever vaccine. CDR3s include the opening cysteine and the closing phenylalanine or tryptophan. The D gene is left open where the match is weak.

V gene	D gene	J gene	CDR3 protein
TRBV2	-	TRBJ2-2	CAREGASVGELFF
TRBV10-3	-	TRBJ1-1	CAIREGEYTEAFF
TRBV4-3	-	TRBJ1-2	CASSQDVGRNANYGYTF
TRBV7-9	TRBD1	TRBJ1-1	CASSSQGAAEAFF
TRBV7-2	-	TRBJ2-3	CASSRPPGDTQYF
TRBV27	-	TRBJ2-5	CASSLSDTQETQYF
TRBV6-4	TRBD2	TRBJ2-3	CASSDTGLAGLDTQYF
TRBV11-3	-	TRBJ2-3	CASSFDTGDTQYF
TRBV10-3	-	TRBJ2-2	CAISGQKDTGELFF
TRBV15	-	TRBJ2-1	CATSFPDIVNEQFF
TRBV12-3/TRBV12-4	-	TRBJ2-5	CASSFWGVGETQYF
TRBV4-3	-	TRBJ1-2	CASSQEGRGRKNYGYTF
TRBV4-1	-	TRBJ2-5	CASSRGASNAGKETQYF
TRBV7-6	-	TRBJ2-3	CASSQAGPRDTQYF
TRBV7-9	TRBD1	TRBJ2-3	CASSSRDRSQDTQYF
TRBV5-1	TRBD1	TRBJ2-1	CASSFYRDRRDPRDEQFF
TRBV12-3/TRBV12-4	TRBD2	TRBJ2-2	CASRTAGGPTGELFF
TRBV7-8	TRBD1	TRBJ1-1	CASSLVYRGITEAFF
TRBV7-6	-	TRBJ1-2	CASSLARGRANYGYTF
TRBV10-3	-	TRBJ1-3	CAIRGDSGNTIYF
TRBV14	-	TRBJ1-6	CASSHRVGRYSPLHF
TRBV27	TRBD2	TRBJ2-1	CASSGLAGGLRIF
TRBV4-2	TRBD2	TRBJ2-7	CASSQEGAGGSSYEQYF
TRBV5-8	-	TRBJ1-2	CASSPPHHIYGYTF
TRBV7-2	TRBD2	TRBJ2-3	CASSLAKRGGTDTQYF
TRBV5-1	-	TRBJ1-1	CASTPGWGGTEAFF
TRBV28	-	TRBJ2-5	CASSLYVGGETQYF
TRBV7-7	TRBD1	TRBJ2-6	CASSLRQGLSGANVLTF
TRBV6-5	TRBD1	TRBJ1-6	CASSHRGSPLHF
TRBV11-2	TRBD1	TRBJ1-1	CASSSSRGGLITEAFF
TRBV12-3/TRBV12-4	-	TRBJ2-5	CASSRQKETQYF
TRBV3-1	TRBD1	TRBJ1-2	CASSQDLGGQFSYTF
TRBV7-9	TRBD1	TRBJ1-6	CASSLQGDSPLHF
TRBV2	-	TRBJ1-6	CASVDNYNSPLHF
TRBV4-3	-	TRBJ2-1	CASSPRGIANGGAHNEQFF
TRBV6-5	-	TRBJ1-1	CASSIRMGPGNTEAFF
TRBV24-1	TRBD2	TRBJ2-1	CATSATSSTNEQFF
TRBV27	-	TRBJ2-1	CASSLSGAYNEQFF
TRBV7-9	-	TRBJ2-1	CASSIQVDEQFF